This T cell receptor (beta chain) stems from a study of blood T cells in healthy people across ages. Study-level points and caveats: Unsorted PBMCs blocked a conclusive comparison of naive and antigen-experienced cells. Per million T cells, TCR beta diversity dropped about linearly as age rose. One million T cells yielded diversity estimates that were considered underestimates. Donors of long life had a larger count of naive CD4+ cells and greater diversity than aged donors.

This clonotype appeared once. Its antigen is unidentified. Then a second PCR, running roughly 6 to 12 cycles, was carried out with a sample-barcoded 5' primer and a J-beta primer mix. TCRdb re-derived calls from the 5' RACE reads in MiXCR, one entry per CDR3 protein. The sample gives around 750,000 distinct CDR3 sequences, approximately 53% of which show up once; roughly 37% is in the top ten. Germline loops: CDR1 SGHDT, CDR2 YYEEEE. This CDR3 spans 13 amino acids. The sequence derives from a man at least 80 years old in good health. The chain carries TRBV5-6 and TRBJ2-5, with D possibly being TRBD2 (5 bases). Gene TRBJ2-7 matches the end of the DNA better, so the J call may be wrong. The sequencing input was blood. CDR3 nucleotide sequence: TGTGCCAGCAGCACTGGACTGAACTACGAGCAGTACTTC. Translating gives CASSTGLNYEQYF.